This TCR beta chain emerged from a study of OX40 agonist ivuxolimab in advanced cancers. Study-level information: Partial responses were seen in three patients, one with hepatocellular carcinoma and two with cutaneous melanoma.

Using immunoSEQ multiplex PCR, the repertoire was profiled, and TCRdb retains in-frame clones only, with some absent. The sample carries approximately 19,000 clones, 70% to 90% recorded once. The CDR3 sequence is 14 residues long. V was shortened by 0 bases and J by 2 bases, with 8 bases between the two germline ends. Germline CDR1 SGDLS, CDR2 YYNGEE. This chain uses TRBV9 with TRBJ1-1; unclear D gene. This clonotype was sampled from an adult with an advanced solid tumor such as melanoma, head and neck, liver or kidney cancer. Sequences were derived from CD4+ or CD8+ T cells sorted from blood, sampled in a trial of the OX40 agonist ivuxolimab. In DNA form, the CDR3 reads TGTGCCAGCAGCGTAGGAACTACAAACACTGAAGCTTTCTTT. Amino acids: CASSVGTTNTEAFF.